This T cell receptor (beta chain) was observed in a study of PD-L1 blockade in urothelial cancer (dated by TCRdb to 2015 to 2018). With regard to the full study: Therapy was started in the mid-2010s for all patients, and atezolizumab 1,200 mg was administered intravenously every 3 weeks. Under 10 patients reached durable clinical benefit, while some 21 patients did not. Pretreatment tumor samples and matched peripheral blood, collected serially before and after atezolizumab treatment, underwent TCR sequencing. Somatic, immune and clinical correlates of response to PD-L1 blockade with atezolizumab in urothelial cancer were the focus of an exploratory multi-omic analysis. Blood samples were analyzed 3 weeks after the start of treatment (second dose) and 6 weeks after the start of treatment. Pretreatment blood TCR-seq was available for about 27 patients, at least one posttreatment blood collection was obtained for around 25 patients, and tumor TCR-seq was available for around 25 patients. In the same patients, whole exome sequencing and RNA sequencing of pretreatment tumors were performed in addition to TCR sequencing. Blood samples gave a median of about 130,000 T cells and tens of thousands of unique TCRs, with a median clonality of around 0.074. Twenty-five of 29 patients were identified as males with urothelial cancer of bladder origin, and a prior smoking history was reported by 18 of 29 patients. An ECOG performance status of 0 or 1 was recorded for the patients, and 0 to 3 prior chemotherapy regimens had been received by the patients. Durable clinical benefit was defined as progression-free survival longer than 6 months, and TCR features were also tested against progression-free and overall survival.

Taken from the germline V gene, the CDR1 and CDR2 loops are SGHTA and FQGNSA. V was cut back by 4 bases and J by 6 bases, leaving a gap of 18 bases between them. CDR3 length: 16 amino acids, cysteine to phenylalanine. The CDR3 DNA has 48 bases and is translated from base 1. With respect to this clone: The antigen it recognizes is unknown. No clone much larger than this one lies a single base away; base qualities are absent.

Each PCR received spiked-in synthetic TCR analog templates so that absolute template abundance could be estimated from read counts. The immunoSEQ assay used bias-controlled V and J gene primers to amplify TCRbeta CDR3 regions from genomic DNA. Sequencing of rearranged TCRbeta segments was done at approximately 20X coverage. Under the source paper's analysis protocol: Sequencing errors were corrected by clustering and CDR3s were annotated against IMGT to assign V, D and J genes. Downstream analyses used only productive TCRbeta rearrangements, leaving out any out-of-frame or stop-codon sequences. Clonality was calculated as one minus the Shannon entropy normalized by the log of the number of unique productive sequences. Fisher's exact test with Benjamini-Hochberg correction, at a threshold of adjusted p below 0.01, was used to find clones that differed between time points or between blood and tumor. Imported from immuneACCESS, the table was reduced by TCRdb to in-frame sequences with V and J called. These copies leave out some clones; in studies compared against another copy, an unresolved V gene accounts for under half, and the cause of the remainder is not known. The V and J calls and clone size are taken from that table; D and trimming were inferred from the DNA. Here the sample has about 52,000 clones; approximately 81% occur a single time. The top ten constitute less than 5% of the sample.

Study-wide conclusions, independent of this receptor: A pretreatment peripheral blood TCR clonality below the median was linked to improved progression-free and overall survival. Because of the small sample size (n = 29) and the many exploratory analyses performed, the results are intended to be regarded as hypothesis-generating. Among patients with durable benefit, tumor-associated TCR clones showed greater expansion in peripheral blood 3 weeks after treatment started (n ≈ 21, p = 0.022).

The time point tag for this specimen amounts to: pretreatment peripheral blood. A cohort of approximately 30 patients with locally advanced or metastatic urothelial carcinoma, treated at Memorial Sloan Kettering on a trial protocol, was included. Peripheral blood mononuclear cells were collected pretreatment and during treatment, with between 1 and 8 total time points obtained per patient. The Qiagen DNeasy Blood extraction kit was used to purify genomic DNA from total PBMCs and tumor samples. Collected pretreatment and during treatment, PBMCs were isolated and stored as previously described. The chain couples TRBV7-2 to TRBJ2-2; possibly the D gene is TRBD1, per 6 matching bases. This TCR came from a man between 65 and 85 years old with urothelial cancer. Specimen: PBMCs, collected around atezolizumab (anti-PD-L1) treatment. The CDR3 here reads CASSSNGGASAGELFF. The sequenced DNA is TGTGCCAGCAGCTCCAATGGGGGCGCTTCGGCCGGGGAGCTGTTTTTT.